A selection of T cell receptor beta chains follows, all from one sample in a study of cytomegalovirus exposure and HLA in healthy donors. The method was immunoSEQ multiplex PCR; TCRdb's version includes in-frame clones alone and lacks a portion of them. The sample carries 66,000 or so clones, roughly 90% recorded once. The source material was PBMCs. These receptors came from a man aged 30 to 45 in good health and CMV-seropositive. CDR3s include the opening cysteine and the closing phenylalanine or tryptophan. D genes are given only for firm matches. Only some rows state a clone size, as once, few, many or a class for expanded clones.

.,TRBD2,TRBJ2-7,TRBV29-1,TGCAGCGTCCGGGGGGGGCGTTCCTACGAGCAGTACTTC,CSVRGGRSYEQYF
.,.,TRBJ1-2,TRBV19,TGTGCCAGTAGTACCCAGGGTAACTATGGCTACACCTTC,CASSTQGNYGYTF
few,TRBD1,TRBJ2-1,TRBV13,TGTGCCAGCACAAACAGGGGGCCTTACAATGAGCAGTTCTTC,CASTNRGPYNEQFF
.,.,TRBJ2-1,TRBV11-2,TGTGCCAGCAGCTTAGTTAGCTCCTACAATGAGCAGTTCTTC,CASSLVSSYNEQFF
.,TRBD2,TRBJ2-2,TRBV11-2,TGTGCCAGCAGCCAAACATCCGCGGGAGCCGGGGGGGCCGGGGAGCTGTTTTTT,CASSQTSAGAGGAGELFF
.,.,TRBJ1-1,TRBV14,TGTGCCAGCAGCCAAGAAAGAGCAGGTGAAGCTTTCTTT,CASSQERAGEAFF
.,.,TRBJ1-2,TRBV6-5,TGTGCCAGCAGTGAAAGAGGGTATGGCTACACCTTC,CASSERGYGYTF
once,TRBD2,TRBJ2-1,TRBV10-1,TGCGCCAGCAGTGGGACTAGCGGGAGCAATGAGCAGTTCTTC,CASSGTSGSNEQFF
.,.,TRBJ2-3,TRBV6-4,TGTGCCAGCAGTGACGCGGGCACAGATACGCAGTATTTT,CASSDAGTDTQYF
.,.,TRBJ2-2,TRBV6-1,TGTGCCAGCAACCCGAGGGGGAGGGCCGGGGAGCTGTTTTTT,CASNPRGRAGELFF
.,.,TRBJ2-1,TRBV11-1,TGTGCCAGCAGCTTGGCTCAATACAATGAGCAGTTCTTC,CASSLAQYNEQFF